The subject of this entry is one T cell receptor (beta chain). The antigen is undetermined. The data originate from a study of cytomegalovirus exposure and HLA in healthy donors. TCRdb's copy holds only in-frame clones and misses some; the assay was immunoSEQ multiplex PCR. The sample has hundreds of thousands of clones, over 75% seen once. Germline CDR1 LNHDA, CDR2 SQIVND (reference sequence). The CDR3 has 13 residues. Trimming at V came to 5 bases and at J to 5 bases, leaving 5 bases not matched to a gene. Findings of the study overall: The study designated 150 or so TCR beta chains cytomegalovirus-associated.

These donors were members of the roughly 120-subject validation cohort, a group separate from the roughly 670-subject first cohort. This chain joins TRBV19 and TRBJ2-7, with 8 bases fitting TRBD2. Sequenced: PBMCs. This receptor was obtained from a man younger than 35 in good health and CMV-seropositive. In DNA form, the CDR3 reads TGTGCCAGTAGTCCCTTAGCGGGACACGAGCAGTACTTC. This sequence encodes CASSPLAGHEQYF.